These T cell receptor beta chains were read from a single sample in a study of blood T cell repertoires in COVID-19. TCRdb keeps only in-frame clones here, not all; method: immunoSEQ multiplex PCR. The sample records over 250,000 clones, 88% being singletons. Sequencing used PBMCs or T cells enriched from blood (not recorded which). These receptors were collected from a woman in her sixties or seventies in a cohort exposed to, infected with or recovered from COVID-19 (not recorded which). CDR3s leave out the opening cysteine and the closing phenylalanine or tryptophan.

v_gene	j_gene	CDR3aa
TRBV5-1	TRBJ2-3	ASSLLEGNTDTQY
TRBV2	TRBJ1-1	ASLVNTEAF
TRBV10-1	TRBJ1-1	ASSESRAANTEAF
TRBV6-5	TRBJ2-5	ASSNRGGETQY
TRBV9	TRBJ2-1	ASSVDGRAGEQF
TRBV19	TRBJ1-5	ASSRQGNQPQH
TRBV4-2	TRBJ2-1	ASSQGSERINEQF
TRBV27	TRBJ2-1	ASSPLGLAYNEQF
TRBV10-2	TRBJ1-2	ASSEEGIYGYT
TRBV19	TRBJ1-1	ASSRSPTGNTEAF
TRBV7-2	TRBJ2-1	ASSRIRGGAASYNEQF
TRBV4-2	TRBJ2-7	ASSQDDRALRGSYEQY
TRBV6-5	TRBJ2-7	ASSRRLGENEQY
TRBV15	TRBJ1-2	ATSRGRGIYGYT
TRBV6-5	TRBJ2-7	ASGDRGRYEQY
TRBV30	TRBJ2-3	AWNKQRTSGSTDTQY
TRBV7-9	TRBJ2-7	ASSLLGRYEQY
TRBV30	TRBJ1-1	AWRETGKGNTEAF
TRBV27	TRBJ2-1	ASRGLAGGKNEQF
TRBV6-2/TRBV6-3	TRBJ1-4	ASSLGQLATNEKLF
TRBV6-2/TRBV6-3	TRBJ2-1	ASSPFYNEQF
TRBV4-1	TRBJ2-3	ASSQLLAEDTQY
TRBV4-1	TRBJ2-7	ASSQGTSGNSDEQY
TRBV11-2	TRBJ1-2	ASSLVDSANYGYT
TRBV15	TRBJ2-3	ATGRGATSTDTQY
TRBV24-1	TRBJ2-7	ATSDPGTGDLAEQY
TRBV19	TRBJ2-7	ASSHRGSYEQY
TRBV14	TRBJ2-1	ASSQENRMYNEQF
TRBV9	TRBJ2-7	ASSVTGGAYEQY
TRBV7-2	TRBJ2-7	ASSFSGPSSYEQY
TRBV28	TRBJ2-7	ASSSSGKGKY
TRBV6-6	TRBJ1-5	ASSYSLGVWQPQH
TRBV7-3	TRBJ1-6	ASRDRESSPLH